The next 30 T cell receptor beta chains were all read from a single sample in a study of cytomegalovirus exposure and HLA in healthy donors. This PCR relied on a set of 60 Vbeta primers and 13 Jbeta primers. Profiling relied on immunoSEQ multiplex PCR, and the TCRdb table lists in-frame clones only, not all of them. The table includes some 120,000 clones, roughly 9% detected once. The material sequenced was PBMCs. Receptor source: a woman in her 40s in good health and CMV-seropositive.

The chain combines TRBV5-6 with TRBJ2-2; perhaps TRBD1 as D (6 bases). This CDR3 is built from 15 residues. Trimming took off 0 bases at V and 5 bases at J, with 11 bases between the two ends. The germline gives CDR1 SGHDT, CDR2 YYEEEE. In nucleotides, the CDR3 is TGTGCCAGCAGCTTGGAGGGGGTAGGGACCGGGGAGCTGTTTTTT. Amino acid sequence: CASSLEGVGTGELFF.

This clone has more than one count but fewer than ten. The rearrangement joins TRBV5-6 to TRBJ1-5; perhaps TRBD1 as D (6 bases). V lost 3 bases, J lost 5 bases, and 15 bases lay in between. CDR1 and CDR2 (germline): SGHDT, YYEEEE. The length of the CDR3 is 15 residues. CDR3 DNA sequence: TGTGCCAGCAGCTGGGGTCAGGGGTTTGATCAGCCCCAGCATTTT. Encoded protein: CASSWGQGFDQPQHF.

This sequence joins TRBV5-1 and TRBJ1-2, with 8 bases that match TRBD1. The CDR3 covers 15 residues. The trim removed 3 bases at V and 2 bases at J, leaving 6 bases unmatched. Germline CDR1 and CDR2: SGHRS and YFSETQ. The DNA for the CDR3 is TGCGCCAGCAGCTCCAACTACAGGGGGAACTATGGCTACACCTTC. The encoded protein is CASSSNYRGNYGYTF. Drawing the rest from reference TRBV5-1 and TRBJ1-2, the complete variable domain is KAGVTQTPRYLIKTRGQQVTLSCSPISGHRSVSWYQQTPGQGLQFLFEYFSETQRNKGNFPGRFSGRQFSNSRSEMNVSTLELGDSALYLCASSSNYRGNYGYTFGSGTRLTVV.

The table lists this clone with many counts. The V gene is TRBV6-6, the J gene TRBJ2-7; a weak D match, TRBD2 (5 bases). V was shortened by 0 bases and J by 0 bases, with 12 bases between the two germline ends. The CDR3 runs to 16 residues. Germline V gene data show CDR1 as MNHNY and CDR2 as SVGAGI (reference sequence). CDR3 residues: CASSYSSERTSYEQYF. Written as DNA, the CDR3 is TGTGCCAGCAGTTACTCGAGTGAGCGGACCTCCTACGAGCAGTACTTC.

This clone appeared a few times. This chain uses TRBV19 with TRBJ2-2; D may be TRBD2 (5 bases). CDR1 and CDR2 (germline): LNHDA, SQIVND (reference sequence). V was clipped by 7 bases and J by 6 bases, with 9 bases between them. The CDR3 runs to 12 residues. The DNA of the CDR3 is TGTGCCAGTAAGAGGGTGCCCGGGGAGCTGTTTTTT. Translation: CASKRVPGELFF.

This clone has a handful of counts. The chain joins TRBV6-1 to TRBJ2-7; TRBD1 aligns across 9 bases. The J segment lost 3 bases and the V segment lost 1 base, leaving 7 bases of the junction unmatched. This CDR3 comprises 16 residues. Germline V gene data show CDR1 as MNHNS and CDR2 as SASEGT. CDR3 protein: CASSEGSGQGNYEQYF. The DNA for the CDR3 is TGTGCCAGCAGTGAAGGTTCGGGACAGGGAAACTACGAGCAGTACTTC.

V is TRBV13 and J is TRBJ1-3; weak D call: TRBD1 (5 bases). This CDR3 is 19 amino acids long. Germline values: CDR1 PRHDT, CDR2 FYEKMQ (reference sequence). The ends were cut back, 7 bases at V and 0 bases at J, with 25 bases in the middle. CDR3 bases: TGTGCCAGCACTCGTTATTCTTGGGGGGGATGGGGCTCTGGAAACACCATATATTTT. This gives the protein CASTRYSWGGWGSGNTIYF.

This chain connects TRBV5-6 to TRBJ1-1, with 7 bases aligning to TRBD1. Germline CDR1 reads SGHDT; CDR2 reads YYEEEE. After removal of 3 bases from V and 5 bases from J, the junction contained 13 bases not matched to a gene. The CDR3 is made up of 16 amino acids. This chain's CDR3 is CASSSLGGQQFTEAFF. CDR3 coding DNA: TGTGCCAGCAGCTCCCTTGGGGGACAGCAATTTACTGAAGCTTTCTTT.

This clone was observed a handful of times. The genes are TRBV5-1 and TRBJ1-4; TRBD1 is a possible D gene (6 bases). There are 15 residues in the CDR3. V dropped 0 bases and J dropped 3 bases, with 9 bases sitting between them. The V gene's germline CDR1 is SGHRS and CDR2 YFSETQ. The CDR3 is CASSLAGGPNEKLFF. For the CDR3, the DNA is TGCGCCAGCAGCTTGGCGGGGGGGCCTAATGAAAAACTGTTTTTT.

This clone was counted only a few times. The genes are TRBV5-1 and TRBJ2-5, with 8 positions matching TRBD1. Per germline, CDR1 SGHRS and CDR2 YFSETQ. The ends lost 6 bases at V and 3 bases at J; junction bases unmatched: 10. This CDR3 has 15 residues. The CDR3 region has the DNA TGCGCCAGCACCCGGACAGGGTCTAGCGAAGAGACCCAGTACTTC. As protein: CASTRTGSSEETQYF.

The rearrangement links TRBV5-1 to TRBJ2-2; 9 bases agree with TRBD1. The germline V gene has CDR1 SGHRS and CDR2 YFSETQ. With V trimmed by 3 bases and J by 6 bases, 6 bases remained unmatched. This CDR3 contains 15 residues. The CDR3 spells CASSSGDRVAGELFF. As DNA, the CDR3 is TGCGCCAGCAGCTCAGGGGACAGGGTAGCCGGGGAGCTGTTTTTT.

CDR3 nucleotide sequence: TGTGCCAGCAGTTTAATCGGGGAGGGGGACAATGAGCAGTTCTTC. It yields the protein CASSLIGEGDNEQFF. V and J are TRBV6-4 and TRBJ2-1, with TRBD2 as a possible D gene (7 bases). The CDR3 contains 15 residues. Germline CDR1 is MRHNA and CDR2 is SNTAGT. V lost 5 bases and J lost 5, with 16 bases in between.

This clone came up a few times. The chain combines TRBV30 with TRBJ2-7; D is ambiguous. Trimming removed 5 bases at V and 5 bases at J, with 13 bases between. The CDR3 runs to 12 residues. Germline V lookup: CDR1 GTSNPN, CDR2 SVGIG (reference sequence). The CDR3 loop is CAWSELLNEQYF. Here the CDR3 DNA reads TGTGCCTGGTCCGAGCTCCTGAACGAGCAGTACTTC.

The table lists this clone with a few counts. This chain uses TRBV19 with TRBJ1-2; the D is unclear. V shed 7 bases and J shed 6 bases, with 18 bases lying between them. CDR1 is LNHDA and CDR2 is SQIVND in the germline V gene (reference sequence). The CDR3 loop spans 14 amino acids. This CDR3 is CASTRPEWRHGYTF. CDR3 in DNA: TGTGCCAGTACGCGACCGGAGTGGCGGCATGGCTACACCTTC.

The chain links TRBV10-3 to TRBJ2-3; 11 bases align to TRBD2. The V gene end was trimmed by 0 bases and the J gene end by 2 bases; junction bases not matched to a gene: 7. CDR1 and CDR2 from the germline V gene are ENHRY and SYGVKD. This CDR3 contains 18 residues. The CDR3 sequence: CAISESITSGGYTDTQYF. The DNA for the CDR3 is TGTGCCATCAGTGAGTCGATAACTAGCGGGGGCTACACAGATACGCAGTATTTT.

The chain employs TRBV30 and TRBJ1-3, with a weak D call TRBD1 (5 bases). The V gene lost 0 bases and the J gene lost 2 bases, with 20 bases spanning the gap. Germline V CDR1 and CDR2: GTSNPN, SVGIG (reference sequence). CDR3 length: 18 residues. CDR3 sequence: CAWSVGPAQGLPGNTIYF. CDR3 nucleotides: TGTGCCTGGAGTGTAGGACCTGCGCAGGGCCTCCCTGGAAACACCATATATTTT.

The table lists this clone with a few counts. The chain carries TRBV7-9 and TRBJ2-1; 12 bases match TRBD1. The CDR3 has 14 residues. Germline CDR1 SEHNR, CDR2 FQNEAQ (reference sequence). J gave up 8 bases and V 3 bases, and 2 bases lay outside the gene matches. The CDR3 bases are TGTGCCAGCAGCTTGGGACAGGGGGCTCATGAGCAGTTCTTC. Its protein product is CASSLGQGAHEQFF.

The chain has TRBV30 and TRBJ2-5, with TRBD1 matching 7 bases. Judging by the DNA end, TRBJ2-7 fits better; the J call may be wrong. The germline CDR1 and CDR2 sequences are GTSNPN and SVGIG (reference sequence). This CDR3 is 14 amino acids long. CDR3 loop: CAWSRDRTSYEQYF. The CDR3 coding sequence is TGTGCCTGGAGCCGGGACAGAACCTCCTACGAGCAGTACTTC.

This clone was seen a few times. This chain links TRBV6-4 with TRBJ1-6; TRBD1 aligns across 7 bases. Germline values: CDR1 MRHNA, CDR2 SNTAGT. V gave up 2 bases and J gave up 5 bases; unmatched junction bases: 3. The CDR3 sequence is 15 residues long. The CDR3 sequence is CASSDGGQHNSPLHF. The DNA for the CDR3 is TGTGCCAGCAGTGACGGGGGACAGCATAATTCACCCCTCCACTTT.

The rearrangement links TRBV5-4 to TRBJ1-2; D is possibly TRBD1 (5 bases). The CDR3 covers 14 residues. Germline V gene data show CDR1 as SGHNT and CDR2 as YYREEE (reference sequence). V was pared by 4 bases and J by 8 bases, with 18 bases between. CDR3 nucleotide sequence: TGTGCCAGCAGCCCGGACCGGGGGGATGGGGGCTACACCTTC. Protein product: CASSPDRGDGGYTF.

This rearrangement joins TRBV4-1 to TRBJ1-5, with D uncertain. The CDR3 spans 13 residues. The germline V and J ends were trimmed by 4 bases and 0 bases, with 4 bases remaining between them. Germline V gene data show CDR1 as MGHRA and CDR2 as YSYEKL. As DNA, the CDR3 is TGCGCCAGCAGCCTCTATAGCAATCAGCCCCAGCATTTT. The encoded protein is CASSLYSNQPQHF.

The CDR3 loop reads CASSMAGDSEKLFF. For the CDR3, the DNA is TGTGCCAGTAGTATGGCCGGGGATAGTGAAAAACTGTTTTTT. The chain is built from TRBV19 and TRBJ1-4; D is ambiguous. Germline assignment: CDR1 LNHDA and CDR2 SQIVND (reference sequence). The length of the CDR3 is 14 residues. V dropped 3 bases and J dropped 7 bases, with 12 bases sitting between them. Full variable domain (missing parts from reference TRBV19 and TRBJ1-4): DGGITQSPKYLFRKEGQNVTLSCEQNLNHDAMYWYRQDPGQGLRLIYYSQIVNDFQKGDIAEGYSVSREKKESFPLTVTSAQKNPTAFYLCASSMAGDSEKLFFGSGTQLSVL.

This clone was observed a few times. V usage is TRBV10-3 and J usage is TRBJ2-7; D uncertain. Germline CDR1 ENHRY, CDR2 SYGVKD. The CDR3 consists of 13 residues. Trimming stripped 11 bases from V and 0 bases from J, with 14 bases between. CDR3 coding DNA: TGTGCCGGCCGCCCGGGTGCCTCCTACGAGCAGTACTTC. It specifies CAGRPGASYEQYF.

This chain uses TRBV15 with TRBJ1-4; D might be TRBD1 (6 bases). Germline V gives CDR1 LNHNV, CDR2 YYDKDF (reference sequence). This CDR3 region has 14 residues. The ends were cut back, 5 bases at V and 8 bases at J, with 15 bases in the middle. In DNA form, the CDR3 reads TGTGCCACCAGCCACAGGGCATTCGGCGAAAAACTGTTTTTT. Translating it yields CATSHRAFGEKLFF.

A few counts support this clone. The sample holds other DNA sequences that translate to the same CDR3. The chain uses TRBV18 and TRBJ1-1, with D uncertain. The CDR3 extends over 13 amino acids. V was clipped by 3 bases and J by 4 bases, with 9 bases between them. Germline V gene sequence: CDR1 KGHSH, CDR2 LQKENI. This CDR3 is CASSPRRGTEAFF. Written as DNA, the CDR3 is TGTGCCAGCTCACCCCGTCGGGGCACTGAAGCTTTCTTT.

The chain has TRBV29-1 and TRBJ2-1, with 12 bases lining up with TRBD2. The V and J ends lost 0 bases and 7 bases, in that order; junction bases with no gene match: 16. Looked up from germline, CDR1 is SQVTM and CDR2 is ANQGSEA. This CDR3 has 19 residues. CDR3 in amino acids: CSVEEPLGASGGAINEQFF. In DNA, the CDR3 is TGCAGCGTTGAAGAACCCCTCGGTGCTAGCGGGGGGGCCATAAATGAGCAGTTCTTC.

The genes are TRBV5-1 and TRBJ1-2; 7 bases match TRBD1. V was pared by 3 bases and J by 2 bases, with 16 bases of the junction left unmatched. This CDR3 has 18 amino acids. The germline CDR1 and CDR2 sequences are SGHRS and YFSETQ. CDR3 sequence: CASSSRTGRESTNYGYTF. The CDR3 DNA sequence: TGCGCCAGCAGCTCCCGGACAGGTAGGGAGAGTACCAACTATGGCTACACCTTC.

The chain carries TRBV29-1 and TRBJ1-2; 9 bases align to TRBD1. This CDR3 comprises 14 residues. Germline assignment: CDR1 SQVTM and CDR2 ANQGSEA. V shed 3 bases and J 1 base; nucleotides not matched to a gene: 3. The CDR3 here is CSVETGGDNYGYTF. CDR3 nucleotide sequence: TGCAGCGTTGAGACAGGGGGAGATAACTATGGCTACACCTTC.

CDR3 loop: CASSTDTSGANVLTF. CDR3 DNA sequence: TGCGCCAGCAGCACTGACACCTCTGGGGCCAACGTCCTGACTTTC. J is TRBJ2-6 and V is TRBV5-1; D remains unclear. Germline V CDR1 and CDR2: SGHRS, YFSETQ. There are 15 residues in the CDR3. The V and J ends lost 4 bases and 0 bases respectively, with 8 bases between them.

This rearrangement joins TRBV5-8 to TRBJ2-2, with D possibly being TRBD2 (5 bases). This CDR3 has 15 residues. Germline CDR1 and CDR2: SGHTS and YDEGEE. V dropped 4 bases and J dropped 5 bases, with 15 bases sitting between them. The CDR3, as DNA: TGTGCCAGCAGCCCTCCGCCGGGGTGGACCGGGGAGCTGTTTTTT. It translates to CASSPPPGWTGELFF.